This T cell receptor beta chain emerged from a study of shared clonotypes between healthy human individuals. Overall study results and limits: Some naive CD4 clonotypes, around 4.9%, turned up in common across four donors. Donor scarcity curtailed the genetic and exposure-history diversity represented herein.

Sequenced by immunoSEQ multiplex PCR; TCRdb stores in-frame clones only, minus some. The data contain 750,000 to 1,000,000 clones, 90% to 95% of them singletons. Germline values: CDR1 SQVTM, CDR2 ANQGSEA. This CDR3 spans 14 amino acids. V was clipped by 6 bases and J by 2 bases; unmatched bases: 9. A note on this clone: As yet, its antigen is unknown.

It was CD45RO-negative cells, positively selected for CCR7, that made up naive CD8 cells, with terminally differentiated effector memory CD45RA+ cells excluded. Source material: naive CD8+ T cells sorted from blood. The chain employs TRBV29-1 and TRBJ2-7; 8 positions match TRBD1. The receptor was derived from a man under 40 in good health. The CDR3 DNA follows: TGCAGCGTGCGGACAGGGATGAACCCCTACGAGCAGTACTTC. Protein product: CSVRTGMNPYEQYF.